This T cell receptor (beta chain) is from a study of T cell repertoires in cytomegalovirus infection. Study-level background: Researchers turned to recently identified HLA-C-restricted CMV epitopes as well as well-studied HLA-B-restricted ones.

TCRdb recomputed calls from the reads with MiXCR, one row per CDR3 protein. The sample shows around 360,000 distinct CDR3 sequences, about 34% of them seen only once. The CDR3 runs 19 residues. Germline CDR1 is SGHTA and CDR2 is FQGNSA. The J segment lost 0 bases and the V segment lost 5 bases, leaving 14 bases of the junction unmatched. General study points: Carriers of CMV and the relevant HLA type were discriminated by public TCR beta frequency.

At least ten counts were recorded for this clonotype. The antigen remains undetermined. The sequence came from a human donor in good health (CMV status not recorded). Some clones in this sample may be carry-over from other donors' samples. This rearrangement joins TRBV7-2 to TRBJ2-1, with 9 bases identical to TRBD2. The source material was cultured PBMCs, sampled from culture after CMV antigen stimulation. The CDR3 region is CASSRGGGGTGSSYNEQFF. The DNA for the CDR3 is TGTGCCAGCAGCCGCGGGGGGGGGGGGACCGGGAGCTCCTACAATGAGCAGTTCTTC.